The present T cell receptor beta chain was sequenced within a study of blood T cell repertoires in COVID-19. For the study at large: Samples representing acute and convalescent COVID-19 were sourced from the United States, Italy and Spain.

The method was immunoSEQ multiplex PCR; TCRdb's version includes in-frame clones alone and lacks a portion of them. Here the sample spans approximately 57,000 clones, around 80% being singletons. V shed 0 bases and J shed 0 bases, with 20 bases lying between them. This CDR3 region has 19 residues. The germline CDR1 and CDR2 sequences are SGHTA and FQGTGA. The specimen was peripheral blood. This TCR derives from a woman of 80 years or more with acute or convalescent COVID-19. The chain couples TRBV7-3 to TRBJ1-1, with D maybe TRBD1 (6 bases). The CDR3 sequence is CASSLTLRGLRGMNTEAFF. CDR3 coding DNA: TGTGCCAGCAGCTTAACGTTGAGGGGCCTCAGGGGCATGAACACTGAAGCTTTCTTT.